Presented here are 8 T cell receptor beta chains from one specimen sequenced in a study of blood T cell repertoires in COVID-19 (dated by TCRdb to the early 2020s). Library method: the immunoSEQ multiplex PCR assay. TCRdb took this table from immuneACCESS and kept in-frame rearrangements with V and J called. Such tables lack part of the clones; where checked against another copy, unresolved V genes explain under half of the gap, and the rest is unexplained. For this sample the table gives some 330,000 clones, of which approximately 89% were detected only once. The ten biggest clones cover 1.9% of the sample. The material sequenced was PBMCs or T cells enriched from blood (not recorded which). The source is a man aged 35-49 years in a cohort exposed to, infected with or recovered from COVID-19 (not recorded which).

The V gene is TRBV3-1 (or the pseudogene TRBV3-2), the J gene TRBJ2-1; D gene uncertain. CDR3 size: 15 residues. V was shortened by 1 base and J by 0 bases, with 7 bases between the two germline ends. The germline V gene encodes CDR1 LGHDT and CDR2 YNNKEL (reference sequence). The CDR3 sequence: CASSQGQSSYNEQFF. In DNA form, the CDR3 reads TGTGCCAGCAGCCAAGGGCAAAGCTCCTACAATGAGCAGTTCTTC.

This sequence joins TRBV2 and TRBJ1-2; the match to TRBD1 covers 7 bases. The V gene's germline CDR1 is SNHLY and CDR2 FYNNEI. This CDR3 is built from 14 residues. The V gene end was trimmed by 3 bases and the J gene end by 3 bases; junction bases not matched to a gene: 4. The CDR3 DNA sequence: TGTGCCAGCAGTGAGGGACAGAGCCACTATGGCTACACCTTC. It encodes CASSEGQSHYGYTF. The whole variable domain, remainder taken from reference TRBV2 and TRBJ1-2, is EPEVTQTPSHQVTQMGQEVILRCVPISNHLYFYWYRQILGQKVEFLVSFYNNEISEKSEIFDDQFSVERPDGSNFTLKIRSTKLEDSAMYFCASSEGQSHYGYTFGSGTRLTVV.

The gene calls are TRBV10-2 and TRBJ2-7, with 9 positions matching TRBD1. CDR3 length equals 14 residues. Germline trimming cut 8 bases from V and 5 bases from J; bases unmatched to any gene: 10. Germline values: CDR1 WSHSY, CDR2 SAAADI. The CDR3 nucleotides are TGCGCCAGCGATACGGGACAGGGTCATAACGAGCAGTACTTC. Protein product: CASDTGQGHNEQYF.

J is TRBJ2-2 and V is TRBV19, with 15 positions matching TRBD2. Trimming at V came to 7 bases and at J to 6 bases, leaving 12 bases not matched to a gene. The germline CDR1 and CDR2 sequences are LNHDA and SQIVND (reference sequence). CDR3 length: 18 residues. In nucleotides, the CDR3 is TGTGCCAGTAAACGGGGACTAGCGGGAGGCCAGGGGCCCGGGGAGCTGTTTTTT. Amino acids: CASKRGLAGGQGPGELFF.

The chain is built from TRBV6-5 and TRBJ2-7; TRBD2 agrees at 10 bases. V shed 5 bases, J shed 2 bases, and the junction held 0 bases outside the gene matches. This CDR3 is built from 13 residues. The germline gives CDR1 MNHEY, CDR2 SVGAGI. The CDR3 DNA reads as TGTGCCAGCAGTAGCGGGAGGGCCTACGAGCAGTACTTC. It codes for CASSSGRAYEQYF.

The rearrangement links TRBV7-9 to TRBJ2-7, with 8 bases that match TRBD2. CDR3 size: 14 residues. With V trimmed by 5 bases and J by 2 bases, 5 bases remained unmatched. The V gene's germline CDR1 is SEHNR and CDR2 FQNEAQ (reference sequence). CDR3 sequence (DNA): TGTGCCAGCAGCACTAGCGGAGGGGCCTACGAGCAGTACTTC. Translation: CASSTSGGAYEQYF.

This clone was detected a few times. The chain carries TRBV18 and TRBJ1-1, with D maybe TRBD1 (6 bases). CDR1 and CDR2 (germline): KGHSH, LQKENI. CDR3 size: 15 residues. V shed 3 bases and J shed 0 bases, with 11 bases lying between them. The CDR3 coding sequence is TGTGCCAGCTCACCTCGCAGGGGCATGAACACTGAAGCTTTCTTT. Its translation: CASSPRRGMNTEAFF.

The J gene is TRBJ1-2, the V gene TRBV7-9; 7 bases agree with TRBD1. Germline CDR1 is SEHNR and CDR2 is FQNEAQ (reference sequence). The CDR3 has 14 amino acids. The V gene end was trimmed by 4 bases and the J gene end by 6 bases; junction bases not matched to a gene: 8. This CDR3 reads CASSSQEGANGYTF. The CDR3 DNA is TGTGCCAGCAGCTCCCAGGAGGGGGCCAATGGCTACACCTTC.